One and the same sample provided the 22 T cell receptor beta chains below, sequenced in a study of monozygotic twins with inflammatory bowel disease. TCRdb derives one entry per CDR3 protein from the 5' RACE reads, leaving out DNA. This table holds around 450,000 distinct CDR3 sequences. Sequenced: blood. The origin of the receptors is a human donor with ulcerative colitis or Crohn's disease, or a healthy co-twin of an affected twin (not recorded which).

The chain links TRBV5-1 to TRBJ2-2; TCRdb's D call of TRBD1 is untestable without DNA. There are 16 residues in the CDR3. The germline V gene has CDR1 SGHRS and CDR2 YFSETQ. The CDR3 loop reads CASSLVGQGVAGELFF.

The chain couples TRBV12-3 or TRBV12-4 to TRBJ2-5; no DNA is available, so the TRBD1 call from TCRdb remains unchecked. The CDR3 spans 15 residues. The CDR3 is CASSWDRGRAETQYF.

J is TRBJ2-7 and V is TRBV20-1; TCRdb's D call of TRBD1 is untestable without DNA. Germline CDR1 is DFQATT and CDR2 is SNEGSKA (reference sequence). The CDR3 runs to 14 residues. This CDR3 reads CSAPPLDSHYEQYF.

CDR3 sequence: CASSWRHRGQGSGELLF. The V call is TRBV5-1, the J call TRBJ2-2; TCRdb outputs TRBD1, but without DNA this stays unchecked. This CDR3 spans 17 amino acids. Germline lookup yields CDR1 SGHRS and CDR2 YFSETQ.

The genes are TRBV7-9 and TRBJ2-3; TCRdb gives TRBD2 as the D gene, but with no DNA this cannot be confirmed. There are 16 residues in the CDR3. Germline V gives CDR1 SEHNR, CDR2 FQNEAQ (reference sequence). The CDR3 region is CASSRGPEFLEDTQYF.

The chain links TRBV7-9 to TRBJ2-3; TCRdb lists TRBD2, though no DNA is available to test this call. In germline, CDR1 is SEHNR, CDR2 FQNEAQ (reference sequence). The CDR3 length is 16 residues. This CDR3 reads CASSPRTSGGEDTQYF.

The chain joins TRBV5-1 to TRBJ2-7; the D call from TCRdb, TRBD2, cannot be confirmed without DNA. Germline V gene lookup returns CDR1 SGHRS and CDR2 YFSETQ. CDR3 size: 13 residues. This CDR3 is CASSTLRGHEQYF.

V is TRBV7-2 and J is TRBJ2-6; lacking DNA, the TRBD1 call made by TCRdb goes unchecked. The V gene's germline CDR1 is SGHTA and CDR2 FQGNSA. The CDR3 has 16 residues. CDR3 sequence reads: CASSQRQGDGANVLTF.

The chain links TRBV7-2 to TRBJ2-4; without DNA, the TCRdb call of TRBD1 cannot be checked. CDR1 and CDR2 from the germline V gene are SGHTA and FQGNSA. The CDR3 runs 15 residues. CDR3 sequence reads: CASSFGQAAKNIQYF.

The V call is TRBV9, the J call TRBJ2-5; TCRdb reports TRBD1, a call that lacks DNA to check it against. Germline V CDR1 and CDR2: SGDLS, YYNGEE. CDR3 length: 14 residues. CDR3: CASSEGLAQETQYF.

The chain is built from TRBV20-1 and TRBJ1-1; there is no DNA to check the TCRdb D call of TRBD1. Per germline, CDR1 DFQATT and CDR2 SNEGSKA (reference sequence). CDR3 length equals 14 residues. CDR3 sequence reads: CSARSPTWNTEAFF.

The CDR3 protein is CASSLAGTGAYGYTF. The chain couples TRBV7-2 to TRBJ1-2; there is no DNA to check the TCRdb D call of TRBD1. The CDR3 has 15 amino acids. CDR1 and CDR2 from the germline V gene are SGHTA and FQGNSA.

The genes are TRBV5-1 and TRBJ2-5. This CDR3 is built from 12 residues. CDR1 and CDR2 (germline): SGHRS, YFSETQ. CDR3 region: CASSLDNLPQYF.

The CDR3 reads CASSPDVGKQPQHF. The chain links TRBV4-3 to TRBJ1-5. CDR3 length: 14 amino acids. The germline V gene has CDR1 LGHNA and CDR2 YSLEER.

The chain carries TRBV7-2 and TRBJ2-1; the D call from TCRdb, TRBD2, cannot be confirmed without DNA. From germline, CDR1 is SGHTA and CDR2 FQGNSA. The CDR3 contains 14 residues. The CDR3 protein is CASSSGTGHNEQFF. The full variable domain, with the rest looked up from reference TRBV7-2 and TRBJ2-1, is GAGVSQSPSNKVTEKGKDVELRCDPISGHTALYWYRQSLGQGLEFLIYFQGNSAPDKSGLPSDRFSAERTGGSVSTLTIQRTQQEDSAVYLCASSSGTGHNEQFFGPGTRLTVL.

The V call is TRBV6-6, the J call TRBJ2-3; TCRdb designates TRBD1, a call that cannot be tested without DNA. CDR3 length: 14 amino acids. Germline V gives CDR1 MNHNY, CDR2 SVGAGI (reference sequence). This CDR3 reads CASSWTGGTDTQYF.

This rearrangement joins TRBV29-1 to TRBJ1-2; TCRdb designates TRBD1, a call that cannot be tested without DNA. Per germline, CDR1 SQVTM and CDR2 ANQGSEA. The CDR3 spans 14 residues. The CDR3 protein is CSVEGPGADYGYTF.

V is TRBV4-1 and J is TRBJ2-7; TCRdb reports TRBD2, a call that lacks DNA to check it against. This CDR3 is 15 amino acids long. Germline V gene lookup returns CDR1 MGHRA and CDR2 YSYEKL. CDR3 sequence: CASSQENSGRGEQYF.

V gene TRBV12-3 or TRBV12-4 combines with J gene TRBJ1-5; with no DNA, the TCRdb D assignment of TRBD1 cannot be verified. The CDR3 has 15 amino acids. CDR3 amino acids: CASSTRDRSRQPQHF.

The chain joins TRBV5-1 to TRBJ2-7. The CDR3 is 13 residues long. The germline V gene has CDR1 SGHRS and CDR2 YFSETQ. CDR3 amino acids: CASVGYGSYEQYF.

The genes are TRBV20-1 and TRBJ1-4; TCRdb's D call, TRBD1, is unchecked because there is no DNA. This CDR3 contains 15 residues. In germline, CDR1 is DFQATT, CDR2 SNEGSKA (reference sequence). The chain's CDR3 is CSAHRGQAKNEKLFF.

The chain couples TRBV10-3 to TRBJ2-2; without DNA, the TCRdb call of TRBD1 cannot be checked. The CDR3 contains 17 residues. The germline V gene has CDR1 ENHRY and CDR2 SYGVKD. The CDR3 spells CAINSPDRGLSTGELFF.